These 22 T cell receptor beta chains came from one sample sequenced in a study of blood T cell repertoires in COVID-19. Clones were read by immunoSEQ multiplex PCR, and TCRdb kept only the in-frame ones, dropping some. The sample shows roughly 570,000 clones, 85% to 90% of them seen only once. Sequenced: peripheral blood. The receptors stem from a woman between 50 and 59 years old with COVID-19, enrolled during active disease.

The chain joins TRBV2 to TRBJ2-5; D uncertain. There are 11 residues in the CDR3. Germline loops: CDR1 SNHLY, CDR2 FYNNEI. Trimming pared 7 bases from V and 3 bases from J, leaving 6 bases between. CDR3 residues: CASKSEETQYF. The CDR3 DNA reads TGTGCCAGCAAGAGCGAAGAGACCCAGTACTTC. Together with reference TRBV2 and TRBJ2-5, the CDR3 gives the full variable domain: EPEVTQTPSHQVTQMGQEVILRCVPISNHLYFYWYRQILGQKVEFLVSFYNNEISEKSEIFDDQFSVERPDGSNFTLKIRSTKLEDSAMYFCASKSEETQYFGPGTRLLVL.

This chain joins TRBV28 and TRBJ2-7, with D perhaps matching TRBD1 (5 bases). CDR3 size: 12 residues. The germline CDR1 and CDR2 sequences are MDHEN and SYDVKM. V was trimmed by 5 bases and J by 3 bases, leaving 8 bases between them. The DNA for the CDR3 is TGTGCCAGCAGTGGACACCTCTACGAGCAGTACTTC. Protein: CASSGHLYEQYF.

The chain uses TRBV10-2 and TRBJ1-1; 11 positions match TRBD1. Germline lookup yields CDR1 WSHSY and CDR2 SAAADI. V shed 8 bases, J shed 5 bases, and the junction held 4 bases outside the gene matches. This CDR3 spans 13 amino acids. CDR3 in DNA: TGCGCCAGCCAGGGACAGGGGGGGACTGAAGCTTTCTTT. As protein: CASQGQGGTEAFF.

V usage is TRBV5-4 and J usage is TRBJ2-5, with 8 bases fitting TRBD2. This CDR3 has 14 amino acids. V lost 0 bases and J lost 4; bases outside the gene matches: 2. Germline V gene data show CDR1 as SGHNT and CDR2 as YYREEE (reference sequence). CDR3 bases: TGTGCCAGCAGCTTGGAGCGGGGGCGAGAGACCCAGTACTTC. Translating gives CASSLERGRETQYF.

V is TRBV6-1 and J is TRBJ1-2; 7 nucleotides line up with TRBD1. The CDR3 sequence is 13 residues long. V lost 3 bases, J lost 4 bases, and 2 bases stayed unmatched. Germline CDR1 is MNHNS and CDR2 is SASEGT. The CDR3: CASSETGPYGYTF. The CDR3 coding sequence is TGTGCCAGCAGTGAGACAGGGCCCTATGGCTACACCTTC.

In the case of this clone: The junction differs from germline at one of its ends, possibly a read error. At the DNA level, this CDR3 is encoded by other sequences in the same sample as well. The chain couples TRBV19 to TRBJ2-4; TRBD1 aligns across 9 bases. This CDR3 spans 15 amino acids. Germline CDR1 and CDR2: LNHDA and SQIVND (reference sequence). Here the CDR3 DNA reads TGTGCCAGTAGTATAGGGAGGGACAGGGCAAACATTCAGTATTTC. Its translation is CASSIGRDRANIQYF.

The chain links TRBV27 to TRBJ1-2, with D hard to call. V lost 6 bases and J lost 5, with 16 bases in between. Germline lookup yields CDR1 MNHEY and CDR2 SMNVEV (reference sequence). The CDR3 totals 14 residues. The DNA of the CDR3 is TGTGCCAGCAGATCGGGATCCACGAAGTATGGCTACACCTTC. Encoded protein: CASRSGSTKYGYTF.

The J gene is TRBJ2-7, the V gene TRBV30; tentatively, D is TRBD1 (6 bases). The CDR3 consists of 13 residues. Germline CDR1 reads GTSNPN; CDR2 reads SVGIG (reference sequence). V lost 4 bases, J lost 2 bases, and 12 bases lay in between. CDR3 bases: TGTGCCTGGAAGGGGACAACTCCCTACGAGCAGTACTTC. This sequence encodes CAWKGTTPYEQYF.

The V call is TRBV5-1, the J call TRBJ1-1, with TRBD1 identical over 7 bases. CDR3 length equals 15 residues. With V trimmed by 5 bases and J by 1 base, 8 bases remained unmatched. CDR1 is SGHRS, CDR2 YFSETQ, per germline. The CDR3 DNA is TGCGCCAGCAGTGAGACAGGGTTCAAGAACACTGAAGCTTTCTTT. This translates into CASSETGFKNTEAFF.

The V call is TRBV11-2, the J call TRBJ2-2; 9 bases map to TRBD2. This CDR3 comprises 18 residues. Germline V gene lookup returns CDR1 SGHAT and CDR2 FQNNGV. V lost 1 base to trimming and J lost 2 bases; unmatched junction nucleotides: 8. CDR3: CASSLGPQRGVNTGELFF. CDR3 coding DNA: TGTGCCAGCAGCTTAGGTCCCCAGCGGGGGGTCAACACCGGGGAGCTGTTTTTT.

The V and J genes are TRBV2 and TRBJ2-7; TRBD2 is a possible D gene (5 bases). CDR1 is SNHLY, CDR2 FYNNEI, per germline. The V end lost 6 bases, the J end lost 7 bases, and 19 bases lay between the germline ends. CDR3 length: 14 residues. The CDR3 DNA follows: TGTGCCAGCAGATTATTACAGAGTTCGGGGGAGCAGTACTTC. This encodes CASRLLQSSGEQYF.

This clone was picked up a small number of times. The gene calls are TRBV7-2 and TRBJ2-7, with D perhaps matching TRBD1 (6 bases). The CDR3 has 13 residues. The V gene lost 1 base and the J gene lost 3 bases, with 7 bases spanning the gap. The germline V gene encodes CDR1 SGHTA and CDR2 FQGNSA. Here the CDR3 DNA reads TGTGCCAGCAGCTTAGGGACAGTCTACGAGCAGTACTTC. Translated: CASSLGTVYEQYF.

A few counts support this clone. The chain is built from TRBV19 and TRBJ1-3; no clear D gene. The CDR3 consists of 15 residues. Trimming left V 2 bases short and J 4 bases short, with 12 bases between. The germline gives CDR1 LNHDA, CDR2 SQIVND (reference sequence). The CDR3 protein is CASSIIGDSGNTIYF. DNA of the CDR3: TGTGCCAGTAGTATAATCGGGGATTCAGGAAACACCATATATTTT.

The chain uses TRBV3-1 (or the pseudogene TRBV3-2) and TRBJ1-5; D not certain. The CDR3 runs 15 residues. Between the trimmed V and J ends, which lost 0 bases and 6 bases, there was a span of 12 bases. Germline V CDR1 and CDR2: LGHDT, YNNKEL (reference sequence). The CDR3 loop is CASSQEWSGGQPQHF. The CDR3, as DNA: TGTGCCAGCAGCCAAGAATGGAGTGGCGGTCAGCCCCAGCATTTT.

The chain has TRBV12-3 or TRBV12-4 and TRBJ1-2; D gene unclear. This CDR3 spans 13 amino acids. Trimming removed 4 bases from V and 8 bases from J, with 14 bases in between. CDR3 amino acids: CASSSTTYGGYTF. CDR3 nucleotide sequence: TGTGCCAGCAGTTCGACGACTTACGGCGGCTACACCTTC.

This chain links TRBV5-6 with TRBJ2-3; D gene ambiguous. V gave up 0 bases and J gave up 4 bases, with 9 bases separating them. CDR1 is SGHDT and CDR2 is YYEEEE in the germline V gene. The CDR3 loop spans 14 amino acids. The CDR3 reads CASSLVTRADTQYF. CDR3 bases: TGTGCCAGCAGCTTGGTGACTCGGGCAGATACGCAGTATTTT. The variable domain in full, with the rest retrieved from reference TRBV5-6 and TRBJ2-3, is DAGVTQSPTHLIKTRGQQVTLRCSPKSGHDTVSWYQQALGQGPQFIFQYYEEEERQRGNFPDRFSGHQFPNYSSELNVNALLLGDSALYLCASSLVTRADTQYFGPGTRLTVL.

J is TRBJ2-1 and V is TRBV18; TRBD1 matches 9 bases. The V gene's germline CDR1 is KGHSH and CDR2 LQKENI. Trimming at V came to 3 bases and at J to 1 base, leaving 7 bases not matched to a gene. The CDR3 is 17 amino acids. CDR3 sequence (DNA): TGTGCCAGCTCACCCCAGACAGGGGGAGGGTCCTACAATGAGCAGTTCTTC. This sequence encodes CASSPQTGGGSYNEQFF.

V gene TRBV19 combines with J gene TRBJ2-3, with 11 bases lining up with TRBD2. The CDR3 runs 15 residues. Germline V gives CDR1 LNHDA, CDR2 SQIVND (reference sequence). V lost 10 bases and J lost 5; bases outside the gene matches: 11. CDR3 protein: CATQWTSGHLDTQYF. CDR3 bases: TGTGCCACCCAATGGACTAGCGGGCATTTAGATACGCAGTATTTT.

This chain joins TRBV4-1 and TRBJ1-2; TRBD1 is a possible D gene (6 bases). CDR3 length: 13 residues. Trimming took 5 bases from V and 8 from J, leaving 15 bases between them. Per germline, CDR1 MGHRA and CDR2 YSYEKL. The CDR3 region is CASSTSGARGYTF. The DNA for the CDR3 is TGCGCCAGCAGCACTTCAGGGGCCCGCGGCTACACCTTC.

The genes are TRBV3-1 (or the pseudogene TRBV3-2) and TRBJ2-7; TRBD1 matches 7 bases. The junction had 4 bases not matched to a gene; V was cut back by 3 bases and J by 5 bases. Germline V CDR1 and CDR2: LGHDT, YNNKEL (reference sequence). The CDR3 is 13 residues long. The CDR3 loop is CASSQATGDEQYF. The CDR3 nucleotides read TGTGCCAGCAGCCAGGCAACAGGGGACGAGCAGTACTTC.

The rearrangement joins TRBV2 to TRBJ2-2; D is perhaps TRBD1 (5 bases). This CDR3 contains 13 residues. The V gene's germline CDR1 is SNHLY and CDR2 FYNNEI. Trimming cost V 10 bases and J 2 bases, with 11 bases left between them. Here the CDR3 reads CATGQGNTGELFF. The CDR3 coding sequence is TGTGCCACAGGGCAGGGTAACACCGGGGAGCTGTTTTTT.

This clone was detected once. The chain joins TRBV18 to TRBJ2-7, with 8 bases matching TRBD1. Losses at the gene ends were 0 bases for V and 3 bases for J; bases not matched to a gene: 4. This CDR3 region has 15 residues. Germline CDR1 is KGHSH and CDR2 is LQKENI. Here the CDR3 reads CASSPPQGAFYEQYF. The CDR3 DNA reads as TGTGCCAGCTCACCACCGCAGGGGGCTTTCTACGAGCAGTACTTC.